The 9 T cell receptor beta chains listed next were all sequenced from one sample in a study of read filtering for tumor transcriptome and immune sequencing. The library was built from about 370 ng RNA with molecular barcoded adaptors for alpha/delta and beta/gamma chains. TCRdb reprocessed the reads with MiXCR, giving one entry per CDR3 protein. The sample shows 40,000 or so distinct CDR3 sequences, approximately 13% of them seen only once. Sequencing used a population of CD138-negative cells sorted from bone marrow. These receptors were collected from a donor over 35 with multiple myeloma.

This clonotype came up many times. This sequence joins TRBV4-3 and TRBJ2-1; TRBD2 matches at 12 bases. This CDR3 comprises 16 residues. Germline CDR1 and CDR2: LGHNA and YSLEER. The ends lost 0 bases at V and 8 bases at J; junction bases unmatched: 5. CDR3: CASSQELGLAGDEQFF. The DNA of the CDR3 is TGCGCCAGCAGCCAAGAATTGGGACTAGCGGGCGATGAGCAGTTCTTC.

Details on this clonotype: Being one base from a much bigger clone, this may be a read error. V and J are TRBV10-3 and TRBJ1-5, with TRBD1 as a possible D gene (6 bases). The CDR3 length is 13 residues. Trimming left V 5 bases short and J 5 bases short, with 10 bases between. CDR1 ENHRY and CDR2 SYGVKD come from the germline V gene. Here the CDR3 reads CAISYDRYQPQHF. The CDR3 coding sequence is TGTGCCATCAGTTACGACAGGTATCAGCCCCAGCATTTT.

This clonotype was counted many times. The rearrangement uses TRBV20-1 and TRBJ2-1; no reliable D call. Germline CDR1 reads DFQATT; CDR2 reads SNEGSKA (reference sequence). Trimming shortened V by 5 bases and J by 3 bases, and 8 bases separated the two germline ends. This CDR3 region has 12 residues. The CDR3 coding sequence is TGCAGTGCTTATAGGGACTACAATGAGCAGTTCTTC. Residues: CSAYRDYNEQFF.

This clonotype was seen ten or more times. The genes are TRBV28 and TRBJ2-7; D is undetermined. V lost 7 bases to trimming and J lost 0 bases, with 10 bases between them. Germline assignment: CDR1 MDHEN and CDR2 SYDVKM. The CDR3 contains 13 residues. CDR3 protein: CASTLGASYEQYF. DNA for the CDR3: TGTGCCAGCACCCTAGGAGCCTCCTACGAGCAGTACTTC.

In this sample, this clonotype turned up many times. The chain is built from TRBV7-2 and TRBJ2-5; D may be TRBD1 (6 bases). The CDR3 totals 15 residues. V was shortened by 5 bases and J by 5 bases, with 18 bases between the two germline ends. Germline lookup yields CDR1 SGHTA and CDR2 FQGNSA. CDR3 nucleotides: TGTGCCAGCAGCCCACCCCCCAGGGGCGGGGAGACCCAGTACTTC. This encodes CASSPPPRGGETQYF.

For this clonotype: A far larger clone is off by one base, so a read error is likely. The chain is built from TRBV28 and TRBJ1-1, with D possibly being TRBD1 (5 bases). TRBJ1-6 explains the end of the DNA better; the J call may be wrong. CDR1 and CDR2 (germline): MDHEN, SYDVKM. The CDR3 runs 15 residues. DNA for the CDR3: TGTGCCAGCAGTTCAACTATCGGGGCCGCCCTACCCCTCCACTTT. It encodes CASSSTIGAALPLHF.

This clonotype was seen ten or more times. This chain uses TRBV11-3 with TRBJ2-7; D unresolved. The CDR3 totals 14 residues. The germline gives CDR1 SGHNT, CDR2 YENEEA. V was pared by 1 base and J by 7 bases, with 14 bases between. The chain's CDR3 is CASSLGMGMSEQYF. Here the CDR3 DNA reads TGTGCCAGCAGCTTAGGCATGGGTATGAGTGAGCAGTACTTC.

This clonotype was recorded many times. The chain uses TRBV19 and TRBJ2-3; no clear D gene. V gave up 5 bases and J gave up 4 bases, with 10 bases separating them. CDR3 length: 13 amino acids. Germline V gene lookup returns CDR1 LNHDA and CDR2 SQIVND (reference sequence). The CDR3 DNA reads TGTGCCAGTAGTCGAAGGAACCCAGATACGCAGTATTTT. It codes for CASSRRNPDTQYF.

This clonotype was found many times. CDR3 coding DNA: TGTGCCAGCAGTTCCAACAGGAGGACGCAGTATTTT. Encoded protein: CASSSNRRTQYF. This chain connects TRBV6-5 to TRBJ2-3; D possibly matches TRBD1 or TRBD2 (5 bases each). The CDR3 is 12 amino acids. The V and J ends lost 4 bases and 9 bases respectively, with 11 bases between them. The germline V gene encodes CDR1 MNHEY and CDR2 SVGAGI.